These T cell receptor beta chains were read from a single sample in a study of Graves' ophthalmopathy and Graves' hyperthyroidism. A single record per CDR3 protein comes from TCRdb applying MiXCR to the multiplex PCR reads. The repertoire holds over a million distinct CDR3 sequences, with about 36% as singletons. The specimen sequenced was peripheral blood or thyroid tissue (not recorded which). These receptors originate from an adult man with Graves' hyperthyroidism. Both conserved end residues are part of each CDR3. The order of the fields is J gene, V gene, CDR3 protein.

j_gene: TRBJ1-5; v_gene: TRBV29-1; CDR3aa: CSVQAAGWDQPQHF
j_gene: TRBJ2-7; v_gene: TRBV4-3; CDR3aa: CASSQGTQAAYEQYF
j_gene: TRBJ2-7; v_gene: TRBV24-1; CDR3aa: CATSESTGNQRDEQYF
j_gene: TRBJ1-1; v_gene: TRBV12-3/TRBV12-4; CDR3aa: CASSFRQGKAFF
j_gene: TRBJ2-7; v_gene: TRBV7-9; CDR3aa: CASAPSGREAREQYF
j_gene: TRBJ2-7; v_gene: TRBV29-1; CDR3aa: CSVARESSYEQYF
j_gene: TRBJ2-5; v_gene: TRBV12-3/TRBV12-4; CDR3aa: CASSLEGARGETQYF
j_gene: TRBJ1-2; v_gene: TRBV10-1; CDR3aa: CASSEVRAPGGYTF
j_gene: TRBJ2-5; v_gene: TRBV20-1; CDR3aa: CSAGPVGETQYF
j_gene: TRBJ1-1; v_gene: TRBV19; CDR3aa: CASSRRQAAFF
j_gene: TRBJ2-7; v_gene: TRBV24-1; CDR3aa: CATSDSGTAFEQYF
j_gene: TRBJ2-7; v_gene: TRBV12-3/TRBV12-4; CDR3aa: CASSPTSAEQYF
j_gene: TRBJ2-7; v_gene: TRBV7-9; CDR3aa: CASSGGQGDQYEQYF
j_gene: TRBJ1-1; v_gene: TRBV12-3/TRBV12-4; CDR3aa: CASSLQTGTGTEAFF
j_gene: TRBJ2-5; v_gene: TRBV13; CDR3aa: CASSQTGTSGVKEETQYF
j_gene: TRBJ2-7; v_gene: TRBV20-1; CDR3aa: CSAGGQEPYEQYF
j_gene: TRBJ2-2; v_gene: TRBV10-3; CDR3aa: CASRPEGSAGELFF
j_gene: TRBJ2-7; v_gene: TRBV13; CDR3aa: CASSLGQLVTYEQYF
j_gene: TRBJ2-7; v_gene: TRBV7-2; CDR3aa: CASSYKQGRAYEQYF
j_gene: TRBJ1-4; v_gene: TRBV7-9; CDR3aa: CASSLGEDKVTATNEKLFF
j_gene: TRBJ1-2; v_gene: TRBV10-3; CDR3aa: CATTPDRANYGYTF
j_gene: TRBJ2-7; v_gene: TRBV11-2; CDR3aa: CASSLSRGIHEQYF
j_gene: TRBJ2-7; v_gene: TRBV7-2; CDR3aa: CASSPGVEQYF
j_gene: TRBJ2-7; v_gene: TRBV28; CDR3aa: CASSGGTSSTYEQYF
j_gene: TRBJ1-2; v_gene: TRBV24-1; CDR3aa: CATDSMTGGYTF
j_gene: TRBJ2-7; v_gene: TRBV7-9; CDR3aa: CASTLPGQYYEQYF
j_gene: TRBJ2-3; v_gene: TRBV10-3; CDR3aa: CAITAADTQYF
j_gene: TRBJ2-3; v_gene: TRBV11-2; CDR3aa: CASSLEGTGTSTDTQYF
j_gene: TRBJ2-7; v_gene: TRBV5-1; CDR3aa: CASSISGGYERYF
j_gene: TRBJ2-7; v_gene: TRBV10-3; CDR3aa: CAINGDRGVGSGQGSHEQYF